The rows below give T cell receptor beta chains drawn from one sample of a study of T-cell reconstitution after alpha-beta-depleted transplantation in children. TCRdb passed the PCR reads through MiXCR, listing each CDR3 protein once. Of more than 500,000 distinct CDR3 sequences in the sample, about 10% were seen once. This sample comprised PBMCs, mostly from graft donor cells, obtained 180 days after TCRalphabeta/CD19-depleted stem cell transplant. The receptors derive from a female patient aged 2-15 years who had a stem cell transplant for aplastic anemia, so the T cells may come from the graft donor. The CDR3 runs from the conserved cysteine through the conserved F or W. The order of the fields is V gene, J gene, D gene, clone size, CDR3 DNA, CDR3 protein. A D gene is named only where the DNA matches it firmly. Only part of the rows carry a size: once, few, many, or a class if the clone is expanded.

V: TRBV7-2; J: TRBJ2-5; D: .; size: .; DNA: TGTGCCAGCAGCTTACGACCGTTAAGAGTGGAGACCCAGTACTTC; CDR3: CASSLRPLRVETQYF
V: TRBV9; J: TRBJ2-3; D: .; size: few; DNA: TGTGCCAGCAGCGTAGTATCCATCGCGGGACGCACAGATACGCAGTATTTT; CDR3: CASSVVSIAGRTDTQYF
V: TRBV5-1; J: TRBJ2-6; D: TRBD1; size: many; DNA: TGCGCCAGCAGTACCGGGACAGGGCCCTCTGGGGCCAACGTCCTGACTTTC; CDR3: CASSTGTGPSGANVLTF
V: TRBV29-1; J: TRBJ1-1; D: .; size: few; DNA: TGCAGCGTTGTCCGGGAACGTTCTGAAGCTTTCTTT; CDR3: CSVVRERSEAFF
V: TRBV5-5; J: TRBJ2-6; D: .; size: many; DNA: TGTGCCAGCAGATACTGGGGGGTAGCCAACGTCCTGACTTTC; CDR3: CASRYWGVANVLTF
V: TRBV12-3/TRBV12-4; J: TRBJ2-7; D: TRBD2; size: .; DNA: TGTGCCAGCAGTTTGACTAGCGGAATACCTTACGAGCAGTACTTC; CDR3: CASSLTSGIPYEQYF
V: TRBV4-2; J: TRBJ2-7; D: TRBD2; size: few; DNA: TGTGCCAGCAGCCACTCAAGCGGGAGGGCCTCCGAGCAGTACTTC; CDR3: CASSHSSGRASEQYF
V: TRBV6-5; J: TRBJ1-2; D: .; size: .; DNA: TGTGCCAGCAGTTACTCAGGCCCAGCTAACTATGGCTACACCTTC; CDR3: CASSYSGPANYGYTF
V: TRBV5-1; J: TRBJ2-3; D: TRBD2; size: many; DNA: TGCGCCAGCAGCTTCACGCTAGCGGGAGATCAAGATACGCAGTATTTT; CDR3: CASSFTLAGDQDTQYF
V: TRBV6-2/TRBV6-3; J: TRBJ2-5; D: .; size: .; DNA: TGTGCCAGCAGTTACGGTCCGGCTGTGCCCCAGTACTTC; CDR3: CASSYGPAVPQYF
V: TRBV4-1; J: TRBJ2-1; D: .; size: many; DNA: TGCGCCAGCAGTCAAAAAAGATGGAGGGTCAATGAGCAGTTCTTC; CDR3: CASSQKRWRVNEQFF
V: TRBV20-1; J: TRBJ2-1; D: TRBD1; size: many; DNA: TGCAGTGCTAGGGTACCACAGATACAGGGGAAATACAATGAGCAGTTCTTC; CDR3: CSARVPQIQGKYNEQFF
V: TRBV27; J: TRBJ2-7; D: TRBD1; size: few; DNA: TGTGCCAGCAGTACCTATTCCGGGACAGATCTCTACGAGCAGTACTTC; CDR3: CASSTYSGTDLYEQYF
V: TRBV7-2; J: TRBJ2-3; D: .; size: many; DNA: TGTGCCAGCAGAGCAACCACAGATACGCAGTATTTT; CDR3: CASRATTDTQYF
V: TRBV12-3/TRBV12-4; J: TRBJ1-5; D: .; size: few; DNA: TGTGCCAGCACCGAGGGGCAAGTCAATCAGCCCCAGCATTTT; CDR3: CASTEGQVNQPQHF
V: TRBV4-3; J: TRBJ2-3; D: TRBD2; size: .; DNA: TGCGCCAGCAGCCAAGAAGGCGGGAGCTCAGATACGCAGTATTTT; CDR3: CASSQEGGSSDTQYF
V: TRBV28; J: TRBJ2-6; D: TRBD1; size: .; DNA: TGTGCCAGCAGTTCCGGGACAGGAACCTCTGGGGCCAACGTCCTGACTTTC; CDR3: CASSSGTGTSGANVLTF